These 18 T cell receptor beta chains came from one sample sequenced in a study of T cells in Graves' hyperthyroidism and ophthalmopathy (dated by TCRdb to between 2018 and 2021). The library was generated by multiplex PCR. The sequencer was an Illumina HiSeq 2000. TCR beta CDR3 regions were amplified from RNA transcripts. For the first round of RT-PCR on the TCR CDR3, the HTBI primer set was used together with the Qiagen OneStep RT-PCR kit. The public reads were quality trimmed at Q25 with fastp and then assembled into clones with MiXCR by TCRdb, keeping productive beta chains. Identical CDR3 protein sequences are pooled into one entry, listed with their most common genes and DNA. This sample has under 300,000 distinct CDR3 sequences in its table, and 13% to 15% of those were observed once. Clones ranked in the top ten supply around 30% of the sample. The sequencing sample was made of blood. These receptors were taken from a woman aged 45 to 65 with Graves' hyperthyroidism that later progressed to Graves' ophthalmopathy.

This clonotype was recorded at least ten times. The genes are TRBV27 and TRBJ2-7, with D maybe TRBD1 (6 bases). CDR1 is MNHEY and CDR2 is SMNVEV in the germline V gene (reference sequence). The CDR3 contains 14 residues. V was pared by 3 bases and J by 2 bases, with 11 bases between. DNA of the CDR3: TGTGCCAGCAGTTTTAGACAGGACACCTACGAGCAGTACTTC. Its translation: CASSFRQDTYEQYF.

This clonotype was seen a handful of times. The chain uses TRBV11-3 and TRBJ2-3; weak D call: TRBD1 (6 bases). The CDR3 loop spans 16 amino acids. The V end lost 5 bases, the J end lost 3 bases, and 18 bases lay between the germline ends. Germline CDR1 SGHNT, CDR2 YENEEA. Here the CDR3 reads CASSSLDGRGTDTQYF. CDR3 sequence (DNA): TGTGCCAGCAGCAGCTTAGATGGTAGGGGGACAGATACGCAGTATTTT. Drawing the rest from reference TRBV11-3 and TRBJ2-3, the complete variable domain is EAGVVQSPRYKIIEKKQPVAFWCNPISGHNTLYWYLQNLGQGPELLIRYENEEAVDDSQLPKDRFSAERLKGVDSTLKIQPAELGDSAVYLCASSSLDGRGTDTQYFGPGTRLTVL.

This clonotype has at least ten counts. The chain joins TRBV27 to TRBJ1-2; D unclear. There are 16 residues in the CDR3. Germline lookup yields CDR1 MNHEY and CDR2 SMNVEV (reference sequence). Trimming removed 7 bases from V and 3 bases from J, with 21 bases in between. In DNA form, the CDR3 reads TGTGCCAGCACGAGTGGGAGGGAGTCGATGGACTATGGCTACACCTTC. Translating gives CASTSGRESMDYGYTF.

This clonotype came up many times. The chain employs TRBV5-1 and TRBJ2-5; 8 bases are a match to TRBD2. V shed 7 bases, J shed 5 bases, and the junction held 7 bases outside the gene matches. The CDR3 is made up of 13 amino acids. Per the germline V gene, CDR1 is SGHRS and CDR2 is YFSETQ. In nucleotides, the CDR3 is TGCGCCAGCTGGTCAGCGGGAGTGGAGACCCAGTACTTC. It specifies CASWSAGVETQYF.

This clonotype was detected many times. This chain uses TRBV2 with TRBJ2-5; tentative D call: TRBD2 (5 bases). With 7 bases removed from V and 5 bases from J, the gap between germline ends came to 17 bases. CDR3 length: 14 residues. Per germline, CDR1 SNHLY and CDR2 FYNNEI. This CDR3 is CASNTRRSAETQYF. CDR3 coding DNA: TGTGCCAGCAATACCCGGAGGTCGGCGGAGACCCAGTACTTC.

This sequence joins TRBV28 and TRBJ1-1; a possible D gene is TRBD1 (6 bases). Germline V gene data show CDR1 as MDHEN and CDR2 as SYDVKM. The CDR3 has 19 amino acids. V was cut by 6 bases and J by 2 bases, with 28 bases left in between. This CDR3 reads CASSVVGPFDRRGNTEAFF. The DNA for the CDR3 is TGTGCCAGCAGCGTAGTTGGGCCCTTTGACAGGCGGGGTAACACTGAAGCTTTCTTT.

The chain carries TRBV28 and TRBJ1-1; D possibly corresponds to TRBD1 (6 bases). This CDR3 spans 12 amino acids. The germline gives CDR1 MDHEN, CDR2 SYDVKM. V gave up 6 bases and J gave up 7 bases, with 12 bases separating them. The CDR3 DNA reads TGTGCCAGCAGCGGACAGTCGCATGAAGCTTTCTTT. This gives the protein CASSGQSHEAFF. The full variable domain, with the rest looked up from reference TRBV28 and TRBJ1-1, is DVKVTQSSRYLVKRTGEKVFLECVQDMDHENMFWYRQDPGLGLRLIYFSYDVKMKEKGDIPEGYSVSREKKERFSLILESASTNQTSMYLCASSGQSHEAFFGQGTRLTVV.

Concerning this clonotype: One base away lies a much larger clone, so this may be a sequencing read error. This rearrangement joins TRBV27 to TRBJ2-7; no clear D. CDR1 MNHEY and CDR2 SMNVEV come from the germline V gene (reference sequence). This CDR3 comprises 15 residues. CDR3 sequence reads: CASGLSTVASYEQYF. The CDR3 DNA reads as TGTGCCAGCGGTTTATCAACCGTCGCTAGTTACGAGCAGTACTTC.

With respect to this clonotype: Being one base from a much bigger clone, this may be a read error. Written as DNA, the CDR3 is TGTGCCAGCAGCCTCGCTCCGGGACTAGCGGGGTTTAACAATGAGCAGTTCTTC. Amino acid sequence: CASSLAPGLAGFNNEQFF. The gene calls are TRBV7-9 and TRBJ2-1; TRBD2 agrees at 13 bases. CDR3 length: 18 amino acids. Germline V gene lookup returns CDR1 SEHNR and CDR2 FQNEAQ (reference sequence). The trim removed 5 bases at V and 5 bases at J, leaving 12 bases unmatched.

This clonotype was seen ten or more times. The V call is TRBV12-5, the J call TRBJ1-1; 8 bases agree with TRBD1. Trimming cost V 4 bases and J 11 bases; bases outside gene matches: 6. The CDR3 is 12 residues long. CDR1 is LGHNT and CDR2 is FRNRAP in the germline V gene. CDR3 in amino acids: CASGWQGAEAFF. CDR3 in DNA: TGTGCTAGTGGTTGGCAGGGGGCGGAGGCTTTCTTT.

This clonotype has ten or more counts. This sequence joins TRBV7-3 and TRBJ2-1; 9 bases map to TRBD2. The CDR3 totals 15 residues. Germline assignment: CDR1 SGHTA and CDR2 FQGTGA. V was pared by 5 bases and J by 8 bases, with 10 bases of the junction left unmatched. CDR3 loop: CASSPSGREGHEQFF. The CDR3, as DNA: TGTGCCAGCAGCCCCTCCGGGCGGGAGGGCCATGAGCAGTTCTTC. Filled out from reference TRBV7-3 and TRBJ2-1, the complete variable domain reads GAGVSQTPSNKVTEKGKYVELRCDPISGHTALYWYRQSLGQGPEFLIYFQGTGAADDSGLPNDRFFAVRPEGSVSTLKIQRTERGDSAVYLCASSPSGREGHEQFFGPGTRLTVL.

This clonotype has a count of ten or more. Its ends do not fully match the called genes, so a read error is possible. The CDR3: CTSSLRAGQVRYEQYF. The CDR3 bases are TGTACCAGCAGTTTAAGGGCGGGACAGGTTCGCTACGAGCAGTACTTC. V and J are TRBV28 and TRBJ2-7; TRBD1 matches 8 bases. This CDR3 is 16 amino acids long. Germline CDR1 is MDHEN and CDR2 is SYDVKM.

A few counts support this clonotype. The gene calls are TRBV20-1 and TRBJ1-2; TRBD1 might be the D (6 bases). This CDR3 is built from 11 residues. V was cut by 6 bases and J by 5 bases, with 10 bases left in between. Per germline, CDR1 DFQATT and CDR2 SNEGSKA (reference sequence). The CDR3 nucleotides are TGCAGTGCGACCCAGGGGTATGGCTACACCTTC. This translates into CSATQGYGYTF.

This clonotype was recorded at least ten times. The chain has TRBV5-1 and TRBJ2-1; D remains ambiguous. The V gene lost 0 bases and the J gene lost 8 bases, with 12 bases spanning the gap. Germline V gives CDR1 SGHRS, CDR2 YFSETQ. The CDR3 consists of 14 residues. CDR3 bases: TGCGCCAGCAGCTTGGGTTTAACGTCCGATGAGCAGTTCTTC. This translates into CASSLGLTSDEQFF.

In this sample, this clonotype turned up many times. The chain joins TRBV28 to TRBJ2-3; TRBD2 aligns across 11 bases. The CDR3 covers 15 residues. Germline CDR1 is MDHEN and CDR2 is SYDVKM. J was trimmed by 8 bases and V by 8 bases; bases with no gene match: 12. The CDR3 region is CASALLAGGPVTQYF. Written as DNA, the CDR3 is TGTGCCAGCGCCCTCTTAGCGGGAGGGCCGGTTACGCAGTATTTT.

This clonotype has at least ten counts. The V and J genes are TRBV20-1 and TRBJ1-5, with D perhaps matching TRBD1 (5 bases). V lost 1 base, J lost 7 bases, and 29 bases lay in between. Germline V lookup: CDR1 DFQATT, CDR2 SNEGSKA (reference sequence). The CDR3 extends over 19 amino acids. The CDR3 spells CSARVPPQIGGVAGQPQHF. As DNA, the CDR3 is TGCAGTGCTAGAGTCCCACCTCAAATTGGGGGGGTAGCCGGGCAGCCCCAGCATTTT.

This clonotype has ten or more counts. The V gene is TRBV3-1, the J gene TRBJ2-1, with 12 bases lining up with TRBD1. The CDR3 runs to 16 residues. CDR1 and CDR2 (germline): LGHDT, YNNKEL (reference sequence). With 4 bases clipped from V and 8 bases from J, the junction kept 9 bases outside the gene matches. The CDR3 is CASSRQTGQGAYEQFF. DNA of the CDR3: TGTGCCAGCAGCCGCCAAACGGGACAGGGGGCTTATGAGCAGTTCTTC.

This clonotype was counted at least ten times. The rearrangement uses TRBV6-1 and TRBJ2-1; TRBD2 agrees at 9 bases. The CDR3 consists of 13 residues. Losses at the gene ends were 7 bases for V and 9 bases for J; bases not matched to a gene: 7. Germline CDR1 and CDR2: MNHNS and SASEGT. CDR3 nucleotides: TGTGCCAGCACTCTAGGACTAGCGTTTGAGCAGTTCTTC. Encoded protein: CASTLGLAFEQFF.